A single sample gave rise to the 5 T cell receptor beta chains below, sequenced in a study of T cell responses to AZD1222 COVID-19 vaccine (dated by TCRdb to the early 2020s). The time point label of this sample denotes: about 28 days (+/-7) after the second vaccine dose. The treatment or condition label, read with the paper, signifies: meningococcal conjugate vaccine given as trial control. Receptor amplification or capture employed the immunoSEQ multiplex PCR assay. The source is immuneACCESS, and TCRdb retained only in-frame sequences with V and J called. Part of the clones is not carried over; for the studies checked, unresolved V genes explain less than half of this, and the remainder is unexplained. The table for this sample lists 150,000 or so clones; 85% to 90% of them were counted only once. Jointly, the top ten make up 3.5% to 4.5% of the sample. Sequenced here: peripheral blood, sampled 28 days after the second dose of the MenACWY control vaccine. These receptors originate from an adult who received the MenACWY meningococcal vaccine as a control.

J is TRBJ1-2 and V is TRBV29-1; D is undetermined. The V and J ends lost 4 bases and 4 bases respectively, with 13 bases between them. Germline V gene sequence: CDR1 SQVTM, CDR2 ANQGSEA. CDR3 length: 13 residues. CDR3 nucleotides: TGCAGCGTTGTCGTGGACCGCCGCTATGGCTACACCTTC. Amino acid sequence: CSVVVDRRYGYTF. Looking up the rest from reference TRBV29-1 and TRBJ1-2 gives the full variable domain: SAVISQKPSRDICQRGTSLTIQCQVDSQVTMMFWYRQQPGQSLTLIATANQGSEATYESGFVIDKFPISRPNLTFSTLTVSNMSPEDSSIYLCSVVVDRRYGYTFGSGTRLTVV.

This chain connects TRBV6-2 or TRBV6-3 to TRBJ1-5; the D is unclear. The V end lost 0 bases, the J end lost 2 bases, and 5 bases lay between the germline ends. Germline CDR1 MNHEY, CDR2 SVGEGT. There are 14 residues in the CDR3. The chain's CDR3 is CASSYSNGNQPQHF. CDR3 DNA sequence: TGTGCCAGCAGTTACTCCAACGGCAATCAGCCCCAGCATTTT.

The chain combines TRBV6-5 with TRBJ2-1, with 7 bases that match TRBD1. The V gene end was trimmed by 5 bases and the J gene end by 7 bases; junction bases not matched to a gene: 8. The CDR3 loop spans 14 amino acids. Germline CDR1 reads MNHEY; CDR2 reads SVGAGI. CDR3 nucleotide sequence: TGTGCCAGCAGTCCTAGGGGGCTAGTTAATGAGCAGTTCTTC. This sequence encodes CASSPRGLVNEQFF.

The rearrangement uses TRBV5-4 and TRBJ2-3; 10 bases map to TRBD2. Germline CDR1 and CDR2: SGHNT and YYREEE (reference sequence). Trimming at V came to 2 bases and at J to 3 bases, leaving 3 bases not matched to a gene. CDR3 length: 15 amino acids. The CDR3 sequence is CASSFSGRRTDTQYF. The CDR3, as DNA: TGTGCCAGCAGCTTTAGCGGGAGGAGAACAGATACGCAGTATTTT.

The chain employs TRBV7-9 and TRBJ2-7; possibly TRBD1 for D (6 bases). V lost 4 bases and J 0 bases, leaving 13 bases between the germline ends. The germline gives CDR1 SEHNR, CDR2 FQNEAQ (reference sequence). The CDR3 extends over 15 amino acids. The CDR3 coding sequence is TGTGCCAGCAGCTACCGGACAGAAAGCTCCTACGAGCAGTACTTC. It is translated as CASSYRTESSYEQYF. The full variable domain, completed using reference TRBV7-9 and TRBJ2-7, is DTGVSQNPRHKITKRGQNVTFRCDPISEHNRLYWYRQTLGQGPEFLTYFQNEAQLEKSRLLSDRFSAERPKGSFSTLEIQRTEQGDSAMYLCASSYRTESSYEQYFGPGTRLTVT.